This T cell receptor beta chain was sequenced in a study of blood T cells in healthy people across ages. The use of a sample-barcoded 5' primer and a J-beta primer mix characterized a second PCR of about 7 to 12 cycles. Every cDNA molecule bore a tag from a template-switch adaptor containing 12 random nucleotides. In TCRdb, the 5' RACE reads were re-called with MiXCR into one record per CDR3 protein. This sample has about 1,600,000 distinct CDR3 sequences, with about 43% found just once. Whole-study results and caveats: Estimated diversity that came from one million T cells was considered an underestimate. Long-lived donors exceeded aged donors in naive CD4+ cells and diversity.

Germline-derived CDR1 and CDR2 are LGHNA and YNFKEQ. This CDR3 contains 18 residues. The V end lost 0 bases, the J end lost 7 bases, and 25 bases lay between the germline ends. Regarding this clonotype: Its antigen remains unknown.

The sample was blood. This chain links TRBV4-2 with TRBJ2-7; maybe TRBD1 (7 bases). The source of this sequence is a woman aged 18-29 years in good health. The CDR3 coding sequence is TGTGCCAGCAGCCAAGATGGGACTCCAGGGGGGCTTAGCAATGAGCAGTACTTC. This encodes CASSQDGTPGGLSNEQYF.